Listed here are 18 T cell receptor beta chains from one sample, sequenced in a study of shared clonotypes between healthy human individuals (dated by TCRdb to 2020 to 2022). Preparation of the library involved the immunoSEQ multiplex PCR assay. The immuneACCESS repertoire file appears here via TCRdb, limited to in-frame rearrangements. These files lack a portion of the clones; in checked studies, under half of the deficit traces to unresolved V genes, and the cause of the others is not known. The sample table records roughly 2,000,000 clones; roughly 94% of these occur just once. The biggest ten clones account for more than 0.95% of the sample. CD8 naive samples were obtained by positive selection for CCR7 among CD45RO-negative cells, yielding a CD45RA+CCR7+ population from which TemRA cells were excluded. Sample: naive CD8+ T cells sorted from blood. The meaning of the sample's cell subset or site label: CD45RA+CCR7+. These receptors all come from a man in his late teens or twenties in good health.

The chain is built from TRBV11-2 and TRBJ2-7; 8 nucleotides agree with TRBD1. Germline CDR1 SGHAT, CDR2 FQNNGV. CDR3 length: 15 residues. Germline trimming cut 3 bases from V and 2 bases from J; bases unmatched to any gene: 6. In DNA, the CDR3 is TGTGCCAGCAGCTTCCCCGAGACAGGGGCCTACGAGCAGTACTTC. The encoded protein is CASSFPETGAYEQYF.

This chain links TRBV11-2 with TRBJ2-7, with 7 bases that match TRBD2. After removal of 4 bases from V and 3 bases from J, the junction contained 3 bases not matched to a gene. Per the germline V gene, CDR1 is SGHAT and CDR2 is FQNNGV. CDR3 length: 13 amino acids. The CDR3 loop is CASSWREFYEQYF. The CDR3 DNA follows: TGTGCCAGCAGCTGGCGGGAGTTCTACGAGCAGTACTTC.

The chain recombines TRBV30 with TRBJ2-3; possible D gene TRBD2, 6 bases. The germline gives CDR1 GTSNPN, CDR2 SVGIG (reference sequence). This CDR3 contains 15 residues. V lost 1 base and J lost 4, with 15 bases in between. The CDR3 DNA reads as TGTGCCTGGAGTGAGGGCGGGATGAGCCCAGATACGCAGTATTTT. Encoded protein: CAWSEGGMSPDTQYF.

The chain has TRBV7-9 and TRBJ2-1; 7 bases agree with TRBD2. Per germline, CDR1 SEHNR and CDR2 FQNEAQ (reference sequence). This CDR3 is built from 14 residues. Trimming cost V 0 bases and J 9 bases; bases outside gene matches: 5. CDR3 sequence: CASSLAGGYIEQFF. CDR3 coding DNA: TGTGCCAGCAGCTTAGCGGGGGGGTATATTGAGCAGTTCTTC.

A single count supports this clone. The chain couples TRBV28 to TRBJ1-1; 8 nucleotides agree with TRBD1. Germline V gene lookup returns CDR1 MDHEN and CDR2 SYDVKM. V shed 5 bases, J shed 1 base, and the junction held 6 bases outside the gene matches. CDR3 length: 15 residues. The CDR3 coding sequence is TGTGCCAGCAGTATAGACAGGGGTGGGAACACTGAAGCTTTCTTT. Its translation: CASSIDRGGNTEAFF. The full variable domain, rest sourced from reference TRBV28 and TRBJ1-1, is DVKVTQSSRYLVKRTGEKVFLECVQDMDHENMFWYRQDPGLGLRLIYFSYDVKMKEKGDIPEGYSVSREKKERFSLILESASTNQTSMYLCASSIDRGGNTEAFFGQGTRLTVV.

The rearrangement joins TRBV7-2 to TRBJ2-2, with D possibly being TRBD1 (6 bases). Between the trimmed V and J ends, which lost 0 bases and 3 bases, there was a span of 17 bases. Looked up from germline, CDR1 is SGHTA and CDR2 is FQGNSA. This CDR3 is 18 amino acids long. CDR3 protein: CASSLAGLGQIYTGELFF. The CDR3 DNA reads TGTGCCAGCAGCTTAGCCGGGCTAGGACAGATTTACACCGGGGAGCTGTTTTTT.

In its sample, this clone was seen once. The chain joins TRBV5-6 to TRBJ2-3; 10 bases are a match to TRBD2. Germline trimming cut 3 bases from V and 3 bases from J; bases unmatched to any gene: 16. CDR3 length: 19 amino acids. Germline CDR1 is SGHDT and CDR2 is YYEEEE. The CDR3 sequence is CASSSFTSGEDVWTDTQYF. The CDR3 region has the DNA TGTGCCAGCAGCTCATTTACTAGCGGGGAAGATGTGTGGACAGATACGCAGTATTTT.

This chain connects TRBV5-1 to TRBJ2-3; D is possibly TRBD1 (6 bases). The germline V gene has CDR1 SGHRS and CDR2 YFSETQ. V dropped 0 bases and J dropped 6 bases, with 20 bases sitting between them. The CDR3 is 17 amino acids. As DNA, the CDR3 is TGCGCCAGCAGCTTGGCCACAGTGGGGGCCGGTCTGGATACGCAGTATTTT. Translating gives CASSLATVGAGLDTQYF.

The V call is TRBV6-5, the J call TRBJ1-2; D gene unclear. There are 14 residues in the CDR3. Between the trimmed V and J ends, which lost 5 bases and 5 bases, there was a span of 15 bases. CDR1 is MNHEY, CDR2 SVGAGI, per germline. In nucleotides, the CDR3 is TGTGCCAGCAGTCCACAACACCTTTATTATGGCTACACCTTC. Protein sequence: CASSPQHLYYGYTF.

This chain connects TRBV10-3 to TRBJ2-7, with D maybe TRBD2 (5 bases). Deletions cut 2 bases from V and 6 bases from J, with 11 bases between. The CDR3 is 13 amino acids. Germline CDR1 is ENHRY and CDR2 is SYGVKD. CDR3 sequence: CAISEGSYGEQYF. The CDR3 DNA is TGTGCCATCAGTGAGGGGAGCTATGGCGAGCAGTACTTC.

About this clone itself: Other DNA sequences in this sample translate to the same CDR3. The gene calls are TRBV19 and TRBJ2-7, with D perhaps matching TRBD1 or TRBD2 (5 bases each). V shed 3 bases and J shed 0 bases, with 9 bases lying between them. This CDR3 has 14 residues. In germline, CDR1 is LNHDA, CDR2 SQIVND (reference sequence). CDR3 sequence reads: CASSISGTSYEQYF. CDR3 nucleotide sequence: TGTGCCAGTAGTATCTCAGGGACCTCCTACGAGCAGTACTTC. Looking up the rest from reference TRBV19 and TRBJ2-7 gives the full variable domain: DGGITQSPKYLFRKEGQNVTLSCEQNLNHDAMYWYRQDPGQGLRLIYYSQIVNDFQKGDIAEGYSVSREKKESFPLTVTSAQKNPTAFYLCASSISGTSYEQYFGPGTRLTVT.

The chain links TRBV11-2 to TRBJ1-1; no clear D. V dropped 1 base and J dropped 4 bases, with 16 bases sitting between them. The CDR3 spans 16 residues. Germline CDR1 is SGHAT and CDR2 is FQNNGV. Here the CDR3 DNA reads TGTGCCAGCAGCTTAGTGGGCAGATCCCTGGTCACTGAAGCTTTCTTT. This encodes CASSLVGRSLVTEAFF. The variable domain in full, completed from reference TRBV11-2 and TRBJ1-1, reads EAGVAQSPRYKIIEKRQSVAFWCNPISGHATLYWYQQILGQGPKLLIQFQNNGVVDDSQLPKDRFSAERLKGVDSTLKIQPAKLEDSAVYLCASSLVGRSLVTEAFFGQGTRLTVV.

The chain is built from TRBV5-6 and TRBJ2-7; TRBD1 matches at 10 bases. The CDR3 covers 12 residues. Losses at the gene ends were 7 bases for V and 2 bases for J; bases not matched to a gene: 0. Germline CDR1 and CDR2: SGHDT and YYEEEE. CDR3 in DNA: TGTGCCAGCGGACAGGGGGCCTACGAGCAGTACTTC. Its protein product is CASGQGAYEQYF.

This clone was detected once. The chain employs TRBV10-1 and TRBJ2-7; TRBD1 aligns across 11 bases. V shed 2 bases and J 5 bases; nucleotides not matched to a gene: 2. CDR1 and CDR2 (germline): WNHNN, SYGVQD (reference sequence). The CDR3 covers 14 residues. The CDR3 sequence is CASSEGQGADEQYF. The CDR3 DNA sequence: TGCGCCAGCAGTGAGGGACAGGGGGCGGACGAGCAGTACTTC.

V is TRBV28 and J is TRBJ2-1; 10 bases are a match to TRBD2. V shed 5 bases, J shed 4 bases, and the junction held 11 bases outside the gene matches. In germline, CDR1 is MDHEN, CDR2 SYDVKM. CDR3 length: 17 amino acids. The CDR3: CASSTQKLAGKYNEQFF. CDR3 DNA: TGTGCCAGCAGTACTCAAAAACTAGCGGGGAAGTACAATGAGCAGTTCTTC.

This chain links TRBV2 with TRBJ1-1; weak D call: TRBD1 (5 bases). The germline gives CDR1 SNHLY, CDR2 FYNNEI. The V end lost 1 base, the J end lost 0 bases, and 12 bases lay between the germline ends. The CDR3 totals 16 residues. The CDR3 sequence is CASSEDGGRMNTEAFF. The CDR3 DNA sequence: TGTGCCAGCAGTGAAGATGGGGGTAGAATGAACACTGAAGCTTTCTTT.

The chain joins TRBV5-4 to TRBJ2-1, with D maybe TRBD1 (6 bases). Trimming left V 2 bases short and J 6 bases short, with 15 bases between. The CDR3 has 15 amino acids. CDR1 and CDR2 from the germline V gene are SGHNT and YYREEE (reference sequence). Here the CDR3 reads CASSLQGSPINEQFF. In DNA, the CDR3 is TGTGCCAGCAGCTTACAGGGTAGCCCTATCAATGAGCAGTTCTTC.

This chain joins TRBV5-4 and TRBJ2-7, with D uncertain. Trimming left V 2 bases short and J 1 base short, with 7 bases between. Germline V gene lookup returns CDR1 SGHNT and CDR2 YYREEE (reference sequence). The CDR3 is 13 amino acids. The DNA of the CDR3 is TGTGCCAGCAGCTTATGGGATTCCTACGAGCAGTACTTC. Translated: CASSLWDSYEQYF.